The clone carrying this TCR beta chain has a single count. As yet, its antigen is unknown. The data originate from a study of a mutant IDH1 vaccine in newly diagnosed glioma. V was clipped by 4 bases and J by 0 bases; unmatched bases: 10. Germline V gene data show CDR1 as KGHSH and CDR2 as LQKENI. The CDR3 consists of 17 residues. Measured with immunoSEQ multiplex PCR; TCRdb has only the in-frame clones, and not every one. This sample has about 33,000 clones, with 88% found just once. The time point: week 23, last vaccination. Doses comprised 300 ug of mutant IDH1 20-mer peptide each, plus topical imiquimod.

The TCR comes from a man aged 40-50 years with glioma. The gene calls are TRBV18 and TRBJ2-3; 7 bases align to TRBD2. Sequenced here: PBMCs, sampled from a glioma patient whose treatment included an IDH1 peptide vaccine. CDR3 protein: CASSLQTSRASTDTQYF. The CDR3 DNA reads TGTGCCAGCTCACTTCAGACTAGCCGGGCCAGCACAGATACGCAGTATTTT.